The following is a T cell receptor (beta chain) sequence with its context. The antigen remains unidentified. This specimen belongs to a study of OX40 agonist ivuxolimab in advanced cancers. Broader study findings: What antigens the expanded peripheral T cells recognized was never established.

Trimming cost V 2 bases and J 7 bases, with 11 bases left between them. Germline V lookup: CDR1 MGHRA, CDR2 YSYEKL. This CDR3 has 13 amino acids. This table comes from immunoSEQ multiplex PCR, and its TCRdb copy is limited to in-frame clones, with some not included. This table has approximately 90,000 clones, roughly 88% appearing once. The chain joins TRBV4-1 to TRBJ1-1, with D unresolved. This TCR derives from an adult with an advanced solid tumor such as melanoma, head and neck, liver or kidney cancer. The sequences come from CD4+ or CD8+ T cells sorted from blood, collected in a trial of the OX40 agonist ivuxolimab. In nucleotides, the CDR3 is TGCGCCAGCAGCCAAAGACTATTAAGTGAAGCTTTCTTT. It specifies CASSQRLLSEAFF.